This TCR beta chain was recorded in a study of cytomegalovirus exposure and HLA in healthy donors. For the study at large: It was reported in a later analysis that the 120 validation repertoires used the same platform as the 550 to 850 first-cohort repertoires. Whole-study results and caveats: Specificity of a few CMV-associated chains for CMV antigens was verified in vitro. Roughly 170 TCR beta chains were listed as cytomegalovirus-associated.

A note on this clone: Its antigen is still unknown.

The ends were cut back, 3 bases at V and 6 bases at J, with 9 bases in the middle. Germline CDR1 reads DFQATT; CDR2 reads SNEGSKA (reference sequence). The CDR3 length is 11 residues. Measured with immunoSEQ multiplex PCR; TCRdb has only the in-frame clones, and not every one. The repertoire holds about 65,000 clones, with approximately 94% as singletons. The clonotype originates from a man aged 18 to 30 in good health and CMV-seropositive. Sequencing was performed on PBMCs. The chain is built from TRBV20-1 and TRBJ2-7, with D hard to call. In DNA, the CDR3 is TGCAGTGCTAGGAATCAGATCGAGCAGTACTTC. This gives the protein CSARNQIEQYF.